Below, 4 T cell receptor beta chains from the same sample are listed, as sequenced in a study of cytomegalovirus exposure and HLA in healthy donors (dated by TCRdb to between 2016 and 2019). The library was prepared using the immunoSEQ multiplex PCR assay. For the multiplex PCR, a mixture combining 60 forward primers for TCR Vbeta segments and 13 reverse primers for TCR Jbeta segments was used. TCRdb took this table from immuneACCESS and kept in-frame rearrangements with V and J called. Such tables lack part of the clones; where checked against another copy, unresolved V genes explain under half of the gap, and the rest is unexplained. Across this sample there are 60,000 to 70,000 clones, with around 78% seen only once. The ten largest make up over 9.5% of the sample. The sample consisted of PBMCs. These receptors were taken from a man aged 35-49 years in good health and CMV-seronegative.

The chain carries TRBV2 and TRBJ2-1; D may be TRBD1 (6 bases). The CDR3 is made up of 13 amino acids. CDR1 is SNHLY, CDR2 FYNNEI, per germline. Trimming removed 8 bases at V and 9 bases at J, with 17 bases between. CDR3 amino acids: CASSDSPKGEQFF. The DNA of the CDR3 is TGTGCCAGCTCGGACAGCCCCAAGGGTGAGCAGTTCTTC.

This chain connects TRBV28 to TRBJ2-7; possible D gene TRBD1, 6 bases. The CDR3 covers 16 residues. Germline CDR1 is MDHEN and CDR2 is SYDVKM. Trimming stripped 6 bases from V and 2 bases from J, with 20 bases between. CDR3 in amino acids: CASRFQGTRITYEQYF. The CDR3 DNA is TGTGCCAGCAGGTTTCAGGGGACCAGGATTACCTACGAGCAGTACTTC.

The chain couples TRBV5-6 to TRBJ1-2, with 10 positions matching TRBD1. The CDR3 spans 15 residues. The V segment lost 4 bases and the J segment 7 bases; nucleotides outside the gene matches: 10. Germline lookup yields CDR1 SGHDT and CDR2 YYEEEE. The DNA for the CDR3 is TGTGCCAGCAGCCCCGACAGGGGGCGACTGGGTGGCTACACCTTC. Translation gives CASSPDRGRLGGYTF.

The chain has TRBV27 and TRBJ2-7, with 8 bases identical to TRBD1. After removal of 4 bases from V and 4 bases from J, the junction contained 6 bases not matched to a gene. This CDR3 contains 14 residues. Germline CDR1 and CDR2: MNHEY and SMNVEV (reference sequence). The CDR3 loop is CASSWSGGGYEQYF. In DNA form, the CDR3 reads TGTGCCAGCAGTTGGTCAGGGGGCGGGTACGAGCAGTACTTC.